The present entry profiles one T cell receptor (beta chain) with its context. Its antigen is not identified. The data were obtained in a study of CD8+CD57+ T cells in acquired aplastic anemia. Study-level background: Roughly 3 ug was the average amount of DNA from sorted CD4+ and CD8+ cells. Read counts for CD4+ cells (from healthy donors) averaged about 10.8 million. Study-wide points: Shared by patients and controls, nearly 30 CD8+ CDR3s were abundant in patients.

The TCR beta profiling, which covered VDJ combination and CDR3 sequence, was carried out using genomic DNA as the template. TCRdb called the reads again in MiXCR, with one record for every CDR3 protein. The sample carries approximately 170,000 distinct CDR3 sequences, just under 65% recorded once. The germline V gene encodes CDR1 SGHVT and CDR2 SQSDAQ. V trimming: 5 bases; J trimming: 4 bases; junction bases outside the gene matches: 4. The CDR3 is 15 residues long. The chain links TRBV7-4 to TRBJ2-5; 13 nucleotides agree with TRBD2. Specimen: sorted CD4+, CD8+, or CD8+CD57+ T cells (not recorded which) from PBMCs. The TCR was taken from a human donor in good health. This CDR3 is CASSEGTSGIETQYF. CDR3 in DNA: TGTGCCAGCAGCGAAGGGACTAGCGGGATAGAGACCCAGTACTTC.